The text below deals with one TCR beta chain. Its antigen is currently not known. No clone much larger than this one lies a single base away; base qualities are absent. This specimen comes from a study of T cell changes during pregnancy in multiple sclerosis (dated by TCRdb to the late 2010s). Looking at the study overall: In women with multiple sclerosis, the researchers looked at how the T cell repertoire shifted as pregnancy progressed.

The CDR3 covers 15 residues, taking in both the cysteine and the phenylalanine. CDR3 DNA is the only sequence kept; it has 45 bases, read in frame from the first base. The germline V gene (reference sequence) yields GTSNPN for CDR1 and SVGIG for CDR2. V loses 0 bases of germline sequence and J loses 0 bases, and the interval between the two ends is 10 bases. Library creation used the immunoSEQ multiplex PCR assay. TCRdb took this table from immuneACCESS and kept in-frame rearrangements with V and J called. Such tables lack part of the clones; where checked against another copy, unresolved V genes explain under half of the gap, and the rest is unexplained. The sample table holds about 44,000 clones, of which around 90% were seen once. About 5.4% of the sample lies in the top ten.

In this chain, TRBV30 is recombined with TRBJ2-3; the D segment could be TRBD2, given 5 matching bases. The material was CD8+ T cells from peripheral blood mononuclear cells, obtained after pregnancy. The TCR originated in a female donor in good health, enrolled as a control in a pregnancy study. DNA sequence: TGTGCCTGGAGTGTAGACACGGGGAGCACAGATACGCAGTATTTT. This codes for CAWSVDTGSTDTQYF.